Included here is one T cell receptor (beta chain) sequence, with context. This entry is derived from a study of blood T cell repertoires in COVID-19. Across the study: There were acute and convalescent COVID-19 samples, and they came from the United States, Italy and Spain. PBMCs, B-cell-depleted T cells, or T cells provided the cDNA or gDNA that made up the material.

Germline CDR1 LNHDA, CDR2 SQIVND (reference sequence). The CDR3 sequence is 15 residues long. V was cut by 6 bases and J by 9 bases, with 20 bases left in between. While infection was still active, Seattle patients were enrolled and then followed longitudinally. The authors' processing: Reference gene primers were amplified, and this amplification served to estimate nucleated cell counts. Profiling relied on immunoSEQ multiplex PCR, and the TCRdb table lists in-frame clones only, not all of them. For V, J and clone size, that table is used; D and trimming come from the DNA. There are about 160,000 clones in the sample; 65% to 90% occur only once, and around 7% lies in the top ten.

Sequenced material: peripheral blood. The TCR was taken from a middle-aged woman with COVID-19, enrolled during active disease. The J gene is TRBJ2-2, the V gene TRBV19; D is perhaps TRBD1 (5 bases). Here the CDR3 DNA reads TGTGCCAGTAGAACAGGACCCTGGAATCCTCGGGAGCTGTTTTTT. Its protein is CASRTGPWNPRELFF.